This T cell receptor beta chain was identified in a study of blood T cell repertoires in COVID-19. Study information: PBMCs, B-cell-depleted T cells, or T cells were the source of the cDNA or gDNA that made up the material.

The table lists this clone with a few counts. CDR1 LGHNA and CDR2 YNFKEQ come from the germline V gene. The CDR3 sequence is 18 residues long. V lost 0 bases, J lost 0 bases, and 15 bases lay in between. Sequenced by immunoSEQ multiplex PCR; TCRdb stores in-frame clones only, minus some. The sample lists approximately 200,000 clones; 85% to 90% were seen once. Sequencing input: peripheral blood. The rearrangement joins TRBV4-2 to TRBJ1-5; no definite D call. The sequence came from a woman aged 45 to 65 with acute or convalescent COVID-19. The CDR3 protein is CASSQDWSGLTSNQPQHF. Here the CDR3 DNA reads TGTGCCAGCAGCCAAGATTGGAGTGGACTCACTAGCAATCAGCCCCAGCATTTT.